Below are 10 T cell receptor beta chains sequenced from a single sample in a study of T-cell reconstitution after alpha-beta-depleted transplantation in children. Researchers prepared the TCRbeta library using unique molecular identifiers, the study reports. In TCRdb, the PCR reads were re-called with MiXCR into one record per CDR3 protein. Of 60,000 to 100,000 distinct CDR3 sequences in the sample, roughly 20% were seen once. The sequencing here drew on PBMCs, mostly from graft donor cells, taken 360 days after TCRalphabeta/CD19-depleted stem cell transplant. The receptors shown here come from a male patient between 2 and 10 years old who had a stem cell transplant for acute lymphoblastic leukemia, so the T cells may come from the graft donor.

Ten or more counts support this clonotype. The chain uses TRBV7-2 and TRBJ1-2; no definite D call. The CDR3 covers 14 residues. CDR1 is SGHTA, CDR2 FQGNSA, per germline. Trimming cost V 0 bases and J 8 bases, with 13 bases left between them. DNA for the CDR3: TGTGCCAGCAGCTTAGCGGCAGCGTTTGGAGGCTACACCTTC. As protein: CASSLAAAFGGYTF. The whole variable domain, remainder taken from reference TRBV7-2 and TRBJ1-2, is GAGVSQSPSNKVTEKGKDVELRCDPISGHTALYWYRQSLGQGLEFLIYFQGNSAPDKSGLPSDRFSAERTGGSVSTLTIQRTQQEDSAVYLCASSLAAAFGGYTFGSGTRLTVV.

The V gene is TRBV9, the J gene TRBJ1-3; D unresolved. V was shortened by 4 bases and J by 0 bases, with 11 bases between the two germline ends. Germline loops: CDR1 SGDLS, CDR2 YYNGEE. The CDR3 consists of 15 residues. CDR3 sequence: CASSTRHRSGNTIYF. CDR3 DNA sequence: TGTGCCAGCAGCACGCGACACCGCTCTGGAAACACCATATATTTT.

This clonotype has more than one count but fewer than ten. The V gene is TRBV20-1, the J gene TRBJ1-1; tentative D call: TRBD1 (6 bases). Trimming took 3 bases from V and 3 from J, leaving 11 bases between them. Per the germline V gene, CDR1 is DFQATT and CDR2 is SNEGSKA (reference sequence). This CDR3 has 13 amino acids. The CDR3 DNA reads as TGCAGTGCTAGTACAGGGAGGTACACTGAAGCTTTCTTT. Protein product: CSASTGRYTEAFF.

The CDR3 is CASSLNRDRAGNEQFF. The CDR3 nucleotides are TGTGCCAGCAGTTTAAACCGGGACAGGGCAGGGAATGAGCAGTTCTTC. The chain combines TRBV27 with TRBJ2-1, with 9 positions matching TRBD1. Germline V gene lookup returns CDR1 MNHEY and CDR2 SMNVEV (reference sequence). Germline trimming cut 2 bases from V and 7 bases from J; bases unmatched to any gene: 9. There are 16 residues in the CDR3.

The rearrangement uses TRBV4-1 and TRBJ2-5, with D possibly being TRBD1 (6 bases). CDR3 size: 15 residues. Per germline, CDR1 MGHRA and CDR2 YSYEKL. Trimming removed 4 bases at V and 0 bases at J, with 12 bases between. CDR3 protein: CASSPDRRYQETQYF. The CDR3 DNA sequence: TGCGCCAGCAGCCCCGACAGGAGGTACCAAGAGACCCAGTACTTC.

A few counts support this clonotype. CDR3 bases: TGCGCCAGCAGCTCCGCATTCCAAGAGACCCAGTACTTC. As protein: CASSSAFQETQYF. The chain uses TRBV5-1 and TRBJ2-5; no clear D. Germline V gives CDR1 SGHRS, CDR2 YFSETQ. There are 13 residues in the CDR3. V was trimmed by 3 bases and J by 1 base, leaving 7 bases between them.

The chain has TRBV6-5 and TRBJ2-3; D unresolved. V was pared by 0 bases and J by 4 bases, with 8 bases between. This CDR3 comprises 14 residues. CDR1 is MNHEY, CDR2 SVGAGI, per germline. This chain's CDR3 is CASSYSSRADTQYF. For the CDR3, the DNA is TGTGCCAGCAGTTACTCGAGTAGAGCAGATACGCAGTATTTT.

The J gene is TRBJ1-1, the V gene TRBV2; no firm D call. CDR3 length equals 14 residues. CDR1 and CDR2 from the germline V gene are SNHLY and FYNNEI. Deletions cut 1 base from V and 6 bases from J, with 12 bases between. The CDR3 sequence: CASSEGPLIAEAFF. The CDR3 DNA is TGTGCCAGCAGTGAAGGCCCGCTCATCGCTGAAGCTTTCTTT.

The rearrangement joins TRBV10-3 to TRBJ2-7; D gene uncertain. With 3 bases removed from V and 7 bases from J, the gap between germline ends came to 7 bases. Per germline, CDR1 ENHRY and CDR2 SYGVKD. The CDR3 extends over 11 amino acids. The CDR3 protein is CAISDWREQYF. In nucleotides, the CDR3 is TGTGCCATCAGTGACTGGCGGGAGCAGTACTTC.

The chain has TRBV20-1 and TRBJ2-5; D is tentatively TRBD1 or TRBD2 (5 bases each). CDR1 and CDR2 (germline): DFQATT, SNEGSKA (reference sequence). There are 14 residues in the CDR3. The V end lost 0 bases, the J end lost 4 bases, and 12 bases lay between the germline ends. CDR3 sequence: CSARDRSGGETQYF. The DNA for the CDR3 is TGCAGTGCTAGAGATCGGAGTGGGGGAGAGACCCAGTACTTC.